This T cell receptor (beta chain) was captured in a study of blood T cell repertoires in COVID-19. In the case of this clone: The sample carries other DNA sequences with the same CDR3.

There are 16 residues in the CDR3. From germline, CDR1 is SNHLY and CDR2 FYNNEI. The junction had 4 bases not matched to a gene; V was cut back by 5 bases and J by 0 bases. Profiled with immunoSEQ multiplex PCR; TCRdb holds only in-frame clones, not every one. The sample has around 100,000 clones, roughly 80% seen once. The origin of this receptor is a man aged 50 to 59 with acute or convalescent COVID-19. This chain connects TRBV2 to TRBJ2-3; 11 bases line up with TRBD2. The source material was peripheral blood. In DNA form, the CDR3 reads TGTGCCAGCAGTAACCTAGCGGGGGGCAGCACAGATACGCAGTATTTT. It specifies CASSNLAGGSTDTQYF.